This TCR beta chain was sequenced for a study of shared T cell receptors in the human thymus. The table came from immunoSEQ multiplex PCR; TCRdb's copy has only in-frame clones and leaves some out. The table lists hundreds of thousands of clones, around 87% of them singletons. V gave up 6 bases and J gave up 4 bases, with 12 bases separating them. The CDR3 runs to 14 residues. The germline V gene encodes CDR1 MRHNA and CDR2 SNTAGT. These same records also appear under a second study, on human thymus T cells. This second study notes: Finnish infants who were healthy and having corrective surgery for congenital heart defects made up the donors. It was from resections taken during corrective heart surgery that the thymus tissue came. Both thymic and peripheral blood repertoires showed apparently biased V and J usage. Related reports documented highly overlapping thymic repertoires among unrelated individuals.

The chain carries TRBV6-4 and TRBJ1-4; D is perhaps TRBD1 (6 bases). This TCR came from a boy younger than two with a congenital heart defect. Sequencing was performed on thymocytes. CDR3 sequence: CASSLRGGNEKLFF. In DNA form, the CDR3 reads TGTGCCAGCAGCCTCCGAGGGGGTAATGAAAAACTGTTTTTT.